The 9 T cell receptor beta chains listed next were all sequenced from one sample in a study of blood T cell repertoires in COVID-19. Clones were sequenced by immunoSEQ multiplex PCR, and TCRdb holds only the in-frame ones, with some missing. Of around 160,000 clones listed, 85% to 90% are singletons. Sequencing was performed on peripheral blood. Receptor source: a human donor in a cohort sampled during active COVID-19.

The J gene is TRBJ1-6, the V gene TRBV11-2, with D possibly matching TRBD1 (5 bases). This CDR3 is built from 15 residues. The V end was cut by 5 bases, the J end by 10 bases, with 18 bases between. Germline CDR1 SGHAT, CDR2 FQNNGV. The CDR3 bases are TGTGCCAGCAGCCAAACACTTACAGGTTTCTCACCCCTCCACTTT. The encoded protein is CASSQTLTGFSPLHF.

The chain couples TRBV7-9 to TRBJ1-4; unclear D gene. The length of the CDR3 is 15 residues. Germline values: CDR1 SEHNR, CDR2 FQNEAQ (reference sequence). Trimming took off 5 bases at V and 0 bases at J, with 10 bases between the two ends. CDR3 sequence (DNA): TGTGCCAGCAGCGGCTCGCAGACAACTAATGAAAAACTGTTTTTT. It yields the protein CASSGSQTTNEKLFF.

CDR3: CASSLGPQVYSGNTIYF. In DNA, the CDR3 is TGTGCCAGCAGCTTGGGCCCACAGGTTTACTCTGGAAACACCATATATTTT. The chain uses TRBV5-5 and TRBJ1-3; D is possibly TRBD1 (5 bases). This CDR3 contains 17 residues. The germline gives CDR1 SGHKS, CDR2 YYEKEE (reference sequence). With 0 bases removed from V and 0 bases from J, the gap between germline ends came to 13 bases.

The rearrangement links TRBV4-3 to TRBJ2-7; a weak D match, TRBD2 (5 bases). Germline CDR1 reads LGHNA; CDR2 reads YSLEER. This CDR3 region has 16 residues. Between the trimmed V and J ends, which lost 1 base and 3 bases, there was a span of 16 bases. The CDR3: CASSQGPSRGHYEQYF. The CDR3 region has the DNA TGCGCCAGCAGCCAAGGACCATCTCGCGGGCACTACGAGCAGTACTTC.

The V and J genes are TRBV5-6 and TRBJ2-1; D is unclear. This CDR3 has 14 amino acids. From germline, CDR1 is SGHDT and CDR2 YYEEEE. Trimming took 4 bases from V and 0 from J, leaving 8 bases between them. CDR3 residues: CASSPYYSYNEQFF. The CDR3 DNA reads TGTGCCAGCAGCCCCTACTACTCCTACAATGAGCAGTTCTTC.

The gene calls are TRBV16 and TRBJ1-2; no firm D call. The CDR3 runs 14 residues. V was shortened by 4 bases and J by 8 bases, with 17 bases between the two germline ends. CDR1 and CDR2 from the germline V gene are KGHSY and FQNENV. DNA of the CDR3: TGTGCCAGCAGCCGCGGTCGGGAGATAGGGGGCTACACCTTC. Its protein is CASSRGREIGGYTF.

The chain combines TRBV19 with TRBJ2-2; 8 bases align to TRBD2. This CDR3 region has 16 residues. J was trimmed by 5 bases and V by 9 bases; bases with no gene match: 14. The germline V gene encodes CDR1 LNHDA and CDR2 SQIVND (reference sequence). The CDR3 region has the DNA TGTGCCAGCACCTCTTTAGCGGGGCGGGGAACCGGGGAGCTGTTTTTT. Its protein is CASTSLAGRGTGELFF.

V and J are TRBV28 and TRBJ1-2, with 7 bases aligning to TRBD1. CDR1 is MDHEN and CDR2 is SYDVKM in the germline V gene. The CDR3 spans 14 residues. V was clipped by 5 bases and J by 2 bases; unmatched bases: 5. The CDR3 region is CASSQQGPNYGYTF. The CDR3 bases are TGTGCCAGCAGTCAACAGGGGCCCAACTATGGCTACACCTTC.

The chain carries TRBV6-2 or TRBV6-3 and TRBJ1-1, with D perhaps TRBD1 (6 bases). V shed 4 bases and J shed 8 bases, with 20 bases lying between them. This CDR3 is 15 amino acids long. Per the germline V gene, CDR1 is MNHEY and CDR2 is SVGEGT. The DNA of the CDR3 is TGTGCCAGCAGTTTCGCATCACAGGGCAACAGGGAAGCTTTCTTT. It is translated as CASSFASQGNREAFF.